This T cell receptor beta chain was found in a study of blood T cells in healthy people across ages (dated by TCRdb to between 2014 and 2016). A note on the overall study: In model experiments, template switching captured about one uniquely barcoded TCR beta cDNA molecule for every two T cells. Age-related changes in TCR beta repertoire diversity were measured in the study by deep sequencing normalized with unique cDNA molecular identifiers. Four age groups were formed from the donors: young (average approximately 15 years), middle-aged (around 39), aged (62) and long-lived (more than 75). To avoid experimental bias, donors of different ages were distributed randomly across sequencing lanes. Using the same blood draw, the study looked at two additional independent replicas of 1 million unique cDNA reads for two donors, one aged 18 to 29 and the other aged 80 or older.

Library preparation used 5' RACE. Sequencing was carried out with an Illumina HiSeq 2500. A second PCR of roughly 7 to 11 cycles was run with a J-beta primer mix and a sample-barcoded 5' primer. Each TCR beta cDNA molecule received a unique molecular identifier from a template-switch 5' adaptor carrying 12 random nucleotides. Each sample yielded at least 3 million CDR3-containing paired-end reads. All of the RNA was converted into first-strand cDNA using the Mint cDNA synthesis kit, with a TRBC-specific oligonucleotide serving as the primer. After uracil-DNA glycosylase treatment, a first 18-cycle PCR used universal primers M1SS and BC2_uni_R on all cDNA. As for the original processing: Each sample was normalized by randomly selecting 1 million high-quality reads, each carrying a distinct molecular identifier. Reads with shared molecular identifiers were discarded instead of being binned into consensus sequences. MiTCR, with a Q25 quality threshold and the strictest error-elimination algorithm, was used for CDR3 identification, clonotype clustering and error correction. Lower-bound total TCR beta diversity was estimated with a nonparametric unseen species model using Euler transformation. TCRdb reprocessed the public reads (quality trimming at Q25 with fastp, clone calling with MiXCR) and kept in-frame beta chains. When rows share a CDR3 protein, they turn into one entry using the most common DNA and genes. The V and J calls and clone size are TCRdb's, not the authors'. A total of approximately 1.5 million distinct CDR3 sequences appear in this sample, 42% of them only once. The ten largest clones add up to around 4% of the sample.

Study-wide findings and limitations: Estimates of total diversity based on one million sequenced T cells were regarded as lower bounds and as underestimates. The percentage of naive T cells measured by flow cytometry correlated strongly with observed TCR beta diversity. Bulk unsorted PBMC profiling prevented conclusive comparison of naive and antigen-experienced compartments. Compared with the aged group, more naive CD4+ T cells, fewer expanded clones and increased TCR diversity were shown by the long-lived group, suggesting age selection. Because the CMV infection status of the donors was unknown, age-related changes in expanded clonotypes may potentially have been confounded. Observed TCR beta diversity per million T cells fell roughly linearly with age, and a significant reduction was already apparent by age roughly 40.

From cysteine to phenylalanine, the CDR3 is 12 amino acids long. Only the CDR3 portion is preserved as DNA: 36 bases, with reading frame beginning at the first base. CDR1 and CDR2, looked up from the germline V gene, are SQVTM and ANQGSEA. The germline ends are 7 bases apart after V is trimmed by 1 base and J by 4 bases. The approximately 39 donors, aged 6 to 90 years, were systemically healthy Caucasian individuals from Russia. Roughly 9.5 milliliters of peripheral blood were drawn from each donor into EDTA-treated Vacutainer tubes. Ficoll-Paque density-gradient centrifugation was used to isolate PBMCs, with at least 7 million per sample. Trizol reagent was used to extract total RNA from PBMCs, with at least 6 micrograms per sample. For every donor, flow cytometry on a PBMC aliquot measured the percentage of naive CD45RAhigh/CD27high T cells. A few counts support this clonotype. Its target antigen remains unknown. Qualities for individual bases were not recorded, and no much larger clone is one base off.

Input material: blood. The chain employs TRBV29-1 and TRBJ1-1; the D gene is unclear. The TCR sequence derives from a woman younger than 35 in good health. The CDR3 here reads CSVEGSITEAFF. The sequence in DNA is TGCAGCGTTGAAGGATCGATCACTGAAGCTTTCTTT.